This TCR beta chain is drawn from a study of cytomegalovirus exposure and HLA in healthy donors (TCRdb year 2017). A note on the overall study: An earlier analysis of several hundred of the donors reported about 250 Gb of sequence data and 117 million unique TCR beta sequences from 150 million to 200 million T cells. Of the roughly 400 genotyped donors, about 80% fell in the genetic ancestry cluster associated with self-reported Caucasian donors. Class I and class II HLA loci were covered by the typing at four-digit resolution. Along with the roughly 610-subject first cohort, a separate validation cohort of around 110 different subjects was used. An earlier analysis of approximately 630 of the donors applied high-throughput TCR beta sequencing to assess whether each TCR beta V gene segment acted as functional or pseudogenic. The study profiled the T cell repertoires of 666 subjects by immunosequencing and related them to cytomegalovirus serostatus. Alongside the repertoire data, information on donor age, sex, ethnicity and CMV serostatus was compiled. An early release that covered 640 HLA-typed donors contained approximately 300 gigabases of sequencing data and tens of millions of unique TCR sequences. All discovery cohort repertoires had been generated using a single sequencing platform. Roughly 5 DR-DQ haplotypes were handled as single units for association and clustering because linkage in the cohort was strong. Typing coverage differed by locus: A, B, C, DRB1 and DQB1 were typed in about 629-640 donors, DQA1 in around 500, DPA1 in 600 to 610, and DPB1 in 400 to 480. To predict cytomegalovirus infection status, the study brought together high-throughput TCR immunosequencing, statistical association of individual TCRs with disease status, and machine learning. Among approximately 370 genotyped donors of the cohort, an average of roughly 230,000 unique TCR beta nucleotide sequences was sequenced per donor, of which 15% to 20% were non-productive. A later genetic analysis took genome-wide SNP genotypes for about three fifths of the roughly 700 donors and used that subset as a discovery cohort. In a later analysis, previously published TCR beta repertoires from 550 to 700 donors were re-analyzed and high-resolution HLA genotyping was added so that TCR occurrence patterns could be studied. In the later analysis, no new phenotypic data were used to find candidate immune exposures; instead, reliance was placed on TCR beta sequences and their occurrence across donors. The study aimed to test whether cataloging public T cell receptors could reveal signatures of past pathogen exposure.

The method was the immunoSEQ multiplex PCR assay. The multiplex PCR relied on a mix of 60 forward primers for TCR Vbeta segments and 13 reverse primers for TCR Jbeta segments. A multiplex PCR assay on genomic DNA amplified the CDR3 region of rearranged TCR beta genes. Amplified TCR beta libraries were sequenced as 87-base-pair reads on the Illumina HiSeq System. The paper's processing steps were these. A later analysis tallied some 79 million unique TCR beta chains across the 610 or so repertoires, and about 12 million of those chains were shared by two or more donors. A nearest-neighbor algorithm error-corrected the raw reads and collapsed the reads into unique sequences, merging closely related sequences to remove PCR and sequencing errors. To assign V, D and J gene segments, CDR3 sequences were aligned to IMGT reference sequences. For a sequence to be retained, a match of at least six nucleotides to both a V gene segment and a J gene segment was required. A rearrangement was called productive if the CDR3 had no stop codons and remained in frame with V and J, and every other rearrangement was called non-productive. Following IMGT convention, CDR3 was defined as the stretch from the second conserved V-encoded cysteine to the conserved J-encoded phenylalanine. In an earlier analysis of approximately 500 of the donors, sequences lacking an unambiguous match to a single V gene segment were excluded. In an earlier analysis of approximately 550 of the donors, V segments were called functional above 56.7% productive rearrangements and were called segregating when the between-donor standard deviation exceeded 5%. A statistical classification framework was built to diagnose cytomegalovirus status from the catalog of TCR beta chain sequences. A later analysis assigned V and J genes by comparing TCR nucleotide sequences with IMGT/GENE-DB human TR gene sequences. The TCRdist pipeline was used in a later analysis to assign CDR3 sequences and most-parsimonious VDJ recombination scenarios. In a later analysis, each TCR beta chain was defined by its CDR3 amino acid sequence together with its V-gene family, and reads without a unique V-gene family were excluded. In a later analysis, 450 to 600 highly shared, low-generation-probability nucleotide sequences were removed to address suspected cross-contamination and a sequencing artifact. In a later analysis, a clonal expansion index for each public chain was calculated from normalized within-repertoire ranks of inferred template counts. In a later analysis, generation probabilities were computed with a VDJ recombination model fitted to out-of-frame rearrangements, and the resulting probabilities were checked against IGoR. Hypergeometric tests were used in a later analysis to score TCR-TCR, TCR-HLA and TCR-CMV co-occurrence, with a repertoire-size bias correction applied to the TCR pairs. A later analysis estimated false discovery rates by permuting HLA or CMV assignments 20 times. In a later analysis, co-occurring TCRs were grouped using DBSCAN, and TCRdist sequence similarity was added for clustering within HLA-allele-positive subsets. Co-occurrence clustering excluded repertoires with fewer than 30,000 or more than 120,000 public chains, plus five with anomalous nucleotide sharing. TCRdb carries this immuneACCESS record with in-frame sequences only. Its versions omit some clonotypes, under half of them owing to an unresolved V gene in the studies checked, with the rest unexplained. V, J and clone size are taken as reported in that table, and D and trimming were inferred from the DNA itself. The sample table shows 140,000 to 150,000 clones, and 76% are seen once. The ten most abundant clones make up 1.8% of the sample.

The cohort consisted of fewer than 700 healthy bone marrow donors. Cohort members were all nominally healthy when sampled, although unrecorded immune exposures were likely present. The donor tested CMV seronegative and was one of the 352 seronegative cohort members. Each donor provided a peripheral blood sample, and peripheral blood mononuclear cells were used for TCR beta sequencing. Genomic DNA extraction from the blood cell samples was performed with the Qiagen DNeasy Blood Extraction Kit. The CDR1 and CDR2 encoded by the germline V gene are MDHEN and SYDVKM. After removal of 4 bases from V and 2 bases from J, the junction retains 10 bases not matched to a gene. From the cysteine through the phenylalanine, the CDR3 covers 16 amino acids. Here the CDR3 DNA is all that survives: 48 bases in frame from base 1. Findings and caveats that apply to the study as a whole: Presence/absence analyses assumed roughly uniform sequencing depth across donors, an assumption that may not hold. HLA typing was unavailable for some donors at each locus, so association tests used only the typed subset. In a later analysis, several top co-occurrence clusters were reported to appear linked to parvovirus B19, influenza, CMV and Epstein-Barr virus. Linkage disequilibrium might explain the correlated functional status among segregating V segments, but an unknown experimental factor could not be excluded. In both the original and validation cohorts, the classifier was reported to diagnose cytomegalovirus status with high specificity and sensitivity. A total of fewer than 200 TCR beta chains were listed by the study as associated with cytomegalovirus. In a later genetic analysis, fewer N-insertions in productive TCRs were reported among donors in an Asian-associated ancestry cluster than the 666-donor mean. Broadly in line with IMGT annotations, most TCR beta V segments showed up in productive rearrangements about 87% or about 30% of the time in an earlier analysis of a few hundred of the donors. Seventeen rarely observed V segments, including chromosome 9 orphons, were excluded from the earlier analysis of about 500 of the donors because counts were too low. According to a later analysis, TCR association rates differed among HLA loci, with DRB1 alleles showing the most associated TCRs and HLA-C alleles showing the fewest. In a later analysis, some 17,000 TCR beta sequences were associated with specific HLA alleles at a false discovery rate of 0.05. V-gene and J-gene trimming of TCR beta chains was associated with a missense DCLRE1C variant in a later genetic analysis, and the association was replicated in an independent cohort. The 87-base-pair reads could not distinguish some IMGT-functional V segments, including TRBV6-2 and TRBV6-3, so those segments were excluded. Only TCR beta chains were sequenced in this cohort, and the absence of alpha or paired-chain data limited detectable features. The only immune exposure information available for the cohort was CMV serostatus. Most CMV-associated TCR beta chains appeared to be HLA-restricted in a later analysis, and the HLA associations seemed to be driven largely by CMV exposure. Most TCR sequences were observed very rarely across donors, whereas some public TCRs were present in many individuals. When HLA alleles, especially DR and DQ, strongly co-occurred, attributing TCR associations to individual alleles was difficult. A group of highly shared sequence variants was considered likely to be a technical artifact of the sequencing pipeline. According to the authors, the approach could potentially be generalized to other disease states and immunological phenotypes. In vitro tests confirmed that a few of the cytomegalovirus-associated TCR beta chains recognize cytomegalovirus antigens. A further reported finding was that TCR beta sequences accurately predicted the HLA-A and HLA-B alleles for most subjects in the first cohort. In a later analysis, HLA-associated TCR beta chains showed more clonal expansion and lower generation probabilities than non-associated chains that were equally common.

For this clone: No antigen is known for it. One base away there is no much larger clone; base qualities are not given.

Sequences were obtained from PBMCs. The receptor chain draws on TRBV28 and TRBJ2-7, with 8 middle bases fitting TRBD2. The receptor comes from a man aged 40-49 years in good health and CMV-seronegative. The nucleotide sequence reads as follows: TGTGCCAGCAGTTCCTGGGGGGCGGGGGGAACCTACGAGCAGTACTTC. Its product reads: CASSSWGAGGTYEQYF.